Listed here are 7 T cell receptor beta chains from one sample, sequenced in a study of OX40 agonist ivuxolimab in advanced cancers. The repertoire was sequenced with immunoSEQ multiplex PCR; TCRdb's copy has only in-frame clones and lacks some. Altogether some 30,000 clones are present, roughly 90% being singletons, with the ten largest covering roughly a third. Source: CD4+ or CD8+ T cells sorted from blood, taken in a trial of the OX40 agonist ivuxolimab. These receptors all stem from an adult with an advanced solid tumor such as melanoma, head and neck, liver or kidney cancer.

The rearrangement uses TRBV9 and TRBJ1-5, with D unresolved. Per germline, CDR1 SGDLS and CDR2 YYNGEE. V gave up 0 bases and J gave up 5 bases, with 12 bases separating them. The CDR3 is 15 residues long. The CDR3 DNA reads TGTGCCAGCAGCGTAGAGGGCTCCTTTCATCAGCCCCAGCATTTT. Translated: CASSVEGSFHQPQHF.

This clone was observed a handful of times. The V and J genes are TRBV5-8 and TRBJ2-2, with TRBD1 identical over 7 bases. The CDR3 has 14 amino acids. CDR1 is SGHTS and CDR2 is YDEGEE in the germline V gene. With 3 bases clipped from V and 3 bases from J, the junction kept 2 bases outside the gene matches. CDR3 sequence reads: CASSSGQHTGELFF. The DNA of the CDR3 is TGTGCCAGCAGCTCGGGACAGCACACCGGGGAGCTGTTTTTT.

This chain connects TRBV29-1 to TRBJ2-7; the D gene is possibly TRBD2 (7 bases). The germline CDR1 and CDR2 sequences are SQVTM and ANQGSEA. CDR3 size: 18 residues. V was trimmed by 0 bases and J by 2 bases, leaving 23 bases between them. CDR3 protein: CSVEDPGASRGETYEQYF. CDR3 nucleotides: TGCAGCGTTGAAGATCCGGGGGCATCTCGGGGGGAGACCTACGAGCAGTACTTC.

The chain links TRBV28 to TRBJ2-2; TRBD2 aligns across 7 bases. Per the germline V gene, CDR1 is MDHEN and CDR2 is SYDVKM. This CDR3 spans 15 amino acids. Trimming cost V 3 bases and J 0 bases; bases outside gene matches: 1. CDR3 loop: CASSFSGSNTGELFF. DNA for the CDR3: TGTGCCAGCAGTTTTAGCGGGTCGAACACCGGGGAGCTGTTTTTT.

By sample fraction, this clone is medium-sized. The chain couples TRBV4-1 to TRBJ1-1; D is unresolved. The V end lost 4 bases, the J end lost 7 bases, and 19 bases lay between the germline ends. CDR1 and CDR2 (germline): MGHRA, YSYEKL. This CDR3 region has 15 residues. The CDR3 loop is CASSLHVVSTVEAFF. The CDR3 DNA sequence: TGCGCCAGCAGCCTCCACGTAGTGAGTACAGTTGAAGCTTTCTTT.

The chain combines TRBV27 with TRBJ2-3; 11 bases match TRBD2. Germline trimming cut 5 bases from V and 0 bases from J; bases unmatched to any gene: 4. Germline assignment: CDR1 MNHEY and CDR2 SMNVEV (reference sequence). This CDR3 has 16 residues. The CDR3 region is CASSIGTSGSTDTQYF. CDR3 DNA sequence: TGTGCCAGCAGTATCGGGACTAGCGGTAGCACAGATACGCAGTATTTT.

The chain is built from TRBV6-5 and TRBJ2-3; D is ambiguous. Trimming took off 5 bases at V and 1 base at J, with 7 bases between the two ends. Germline loops: CDR1 MNHEY, CDR2 SVGAGI. CDR3 length equals 13 residues. CDR3 nucleotides: TGTGCCAGCAGTGTTGGAGGCACAGATACGCAGTATTTT. This translates into CASSVGGTDTQYF.